This T cell receptor (beta chain) stems from a study of cytomegalovirus exposure and HLA in healthy donors. Study outcomes and limitations: Among immune exposure information, only CMV serostatus was available.

CDR1 and CDR2 from the germline V gene are SGHDT and YYEEEE. The V segment lost 0 bases and the J segment 3 bases; nucleotides outside the gene matches: 0. There are 14 residues in the CDR3. The PCR employed 60 Vbeta primers together with 13 Jbeta primers. Using immunoSEQ multiplex PCR, the repertoire was profiled, and TCRdb retains in-frame clones only, with some absent. This table has 150,000 to 200,000 clones, approximately 84% appearing once. This clone has a single count. Its antigen is not known. The sample was PBMCs. The TCR sequence derives from a girl aged 10-17 years in good health and CMV-seropositive. The chain employs TRBV5-6 and TRBJ1-2, with 9 bases lining up with TRBD1. The CDR3 spells CASSLDRGHYGYTF. The CDR3 nucleotides read TGTGCCAGCAGCTTGGACAGGGGGCACTATGGCTACACCTTC.